This T cell receptor (beta chain) was captured by sequencing in a study of tumor-infiltrating lymphocytes in localized non-small cell lung cancer. For the study at large: Resected tumor was paired with non-adjacent uninvolved lung from the same patient.

The CDR3 sequence is 15 residues long. V dropped 3 bases and J dropped 7; count of bases not matched to a gene: 6. Per the germline V gene, CDR1 is SGDLS and CDR2 is YYNGEE. Repertoires were generated with immunoSEQ multiplex PCR, while TCRdb's copy carries only in-frame clones and drops some. The table lists about 13,000 clones, around 65% of them singletons. This clone was observed a handful of times. Its matching antigen is unknown. Study conclusions and caveats: Not all patients were TCR sequenced, owing to tissue quantity.

The sample comprised lung tumor tissue. The origin of this receptor is a human donor with non-small cell lung cancer. The rearrangement links TRBV9 to TRBJ1-4; 10 bases align to TRBD1. CDR3 coding DNA: TGTGCCAGCAGCGGCCGACAGGGGGCTAGTGAAAAACTGTTTTTT. As protein: CASSGRQGASEKLFF.